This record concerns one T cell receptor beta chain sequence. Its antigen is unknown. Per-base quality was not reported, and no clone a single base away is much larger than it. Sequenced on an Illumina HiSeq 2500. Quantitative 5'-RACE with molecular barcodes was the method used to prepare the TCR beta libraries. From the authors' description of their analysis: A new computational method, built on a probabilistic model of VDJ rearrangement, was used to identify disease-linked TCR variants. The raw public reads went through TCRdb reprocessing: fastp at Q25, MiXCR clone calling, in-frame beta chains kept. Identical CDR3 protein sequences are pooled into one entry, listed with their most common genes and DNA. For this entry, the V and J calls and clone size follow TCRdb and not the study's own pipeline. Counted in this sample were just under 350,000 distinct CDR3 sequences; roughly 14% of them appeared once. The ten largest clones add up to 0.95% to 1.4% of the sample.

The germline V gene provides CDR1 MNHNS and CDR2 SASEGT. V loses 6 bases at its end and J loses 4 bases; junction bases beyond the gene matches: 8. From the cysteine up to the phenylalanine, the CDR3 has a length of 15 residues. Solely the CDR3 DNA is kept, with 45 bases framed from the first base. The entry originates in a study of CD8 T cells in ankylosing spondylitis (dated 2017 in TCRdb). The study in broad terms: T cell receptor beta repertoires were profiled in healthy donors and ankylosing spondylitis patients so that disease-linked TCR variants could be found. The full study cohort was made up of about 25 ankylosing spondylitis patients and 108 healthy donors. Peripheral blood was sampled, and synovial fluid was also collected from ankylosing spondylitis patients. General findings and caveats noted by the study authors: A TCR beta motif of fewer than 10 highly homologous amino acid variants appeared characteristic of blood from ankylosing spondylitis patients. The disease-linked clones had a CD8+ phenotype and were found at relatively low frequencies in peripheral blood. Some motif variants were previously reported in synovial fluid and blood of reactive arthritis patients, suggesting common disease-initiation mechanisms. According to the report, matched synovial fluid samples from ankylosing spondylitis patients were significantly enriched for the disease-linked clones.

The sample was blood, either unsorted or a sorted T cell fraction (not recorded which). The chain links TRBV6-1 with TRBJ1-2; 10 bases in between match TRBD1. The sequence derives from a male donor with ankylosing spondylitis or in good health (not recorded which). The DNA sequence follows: TGTGCCAGCAGACCACAAGGACAGGGGGGCTATGGCTACACCTTC. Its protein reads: CASRPQGQGGYGYTF.